This is a list of T cell receptor beta chains from one sample in a study of blood T cell repertoires in COVID-19. Sequencing was performed with immunoSEQ multiplex PCR; in TCRdb, only in-frame clones are kept and a portion is missing. The sample holds 220,000 or so clones, 65% to 85% seen once. Material for sequencing was PBMCs or T cells enriched from blood (not recorded which). The receptor source for this set is a woman aged 40 to 50 who had recovered from COVID-19. The CDR3 runs from the conserved cysteine through the conserved F or W. A D gene is named only where the DNA matches it firmly. Rows may omit the clone size; those that give it use once, few, many or a size class.

V gene	clone size	J gene	D gene	CDR3 DNA	CDR3 protein
TRBV5-1	.	TRBJ1-1	TRBD1	TGCGCCAGCAGCTGGGACAGACGGAACACTGAAGCTTTCTTT	CASSWDRRNTEAFF
TRBV18	.	TRBJ1-4	.	TGTGCCAGCTCATTCAGGGGCACTAATGAAAAACTGTTTTTT	CASSFRGTNEKLFF
TRBV7-9	many	TRBJ2-2	.	TGTGCCAGCAGCTCCACTAGTTGGGGGCCCGGGGAGCTGTTTTTT	CASSSTSWGPGELFF
TRBV28	.	TRBJ1-1	.	TGTGCCAGCAGTTCCCTCGGGACACCGAACACTGAAGCTTTCTTT	CASSSLGTPNTEAFF
TRBV24-1	.	TRBJ2-1	.	TGTGCCACCTCAAGCGGAGACTACAATGAGCAGTTCTTC	CATSSGDYNEQFF
TRBV5-5	.	TRBJ2-3	TRBD2	TGTGCCAGCAGCTTAGCGGGAGGCATCAATACGCAGTATTTT	CASSLAGGINTQYF
TRBV7-9	.	TRBJ2-7	TRBD2	TGTGCCAGCAGCTCTAGCGGGAGGATGGCCTACGAGCAGTACTTC	CASSSSGRMAYEQYF
TRBV28	.	TRBJ1-1	.	TGTGCCAGCAGTTTAGGTGCGCAGCGTGAAGCTTTCTTT	CASSLGAQREAFF
TRBV28	.	TRBJ2-1	TRBD2	TGTGCCAGCAGTATCGGGACTAGCGGGAGTCTGAATGAGCAGTTCTTC	CASSIGTSGSLNEQFF
TRBV5-1	.	TRBJ2-3	.	TGCGCCAGCAGCTTGGGAGGAGATACGCAGTATTTT	CASSLGGDTQYF
TRBV24-1	once	TRBJ2-2	TRBD2	TGTGCCACCAGTGACCCCGGGACTAGCGGGAGTACCGGGGAGCTGTTTTTT	CATSDPGTSGSTGELFF
TRBV19	.	TRBJ1-5	TRBD1	TGTGCCAGTAGTATAGAGGGGACAGGGCGTCAGCCCCAGCATTTT	CASSIEGTGRQPQHF
TRBV18	few	TRBJ1-2	.	TGTGCCAGCTCACCACCGGGGGGTCCCTATGGCTACACCTTC	CASSPPGGPYGYTF
TRBV6-5	.	TRBJ1-5	TRBD1	TGTGCCAGCAGCCGACAGGGACAGCAAAATCAGCCCCAGCATTTT	CASSRQGQQNQPQHF
TRBV19	.	TRBJ1-1	TRBD1	TGTGCCAGTAGTATACCACAGGGGATCGGCACTGAAGCTTTCTTT	CASSIPQGIGTEAFF
TRBV7-2	.	TRBJ2-3	TRBD2	TGTGCCAGCAGGCCTAGCGGACGCACAGATACGCAGTATTTT	CASRPSGRTDTQYF
TRBV27	.	TRBJ1-6	TRBD1	TGTGCCAGCAGTTTAGGAGGGGGCAATAATTCACCCCTCCACTTT	CASSLGGGNNSPLHF
TRBV6-5	.	TRBJ2-2	.	TGTGCCAGCAGTTACTCCCCACGGGTTAGGCCCGGGGAGCTGTTTTTT	CASSYSPRVRPGELFF
TRBV11-2	.	TRBJ2-1	TRBD1	TGTGCCAGCAGCTCTCGGGGCAGGGGGCGCGGAAATGAGCAGTTCTTC	CASSSRGRGRGNEQFF
TRBV5-1	.	TRBJ2-2	.	TGCGCCAGCAGCTTGCCTCGGGGGAACACCGGGGAGCTGTTTTTT	CASSLPRGNTGELFF
TRBV3-1/TRBV3-2	few	TRBJ2-3	TRBD2	TGTGCCAGCAGCCAAGATGTTGGGACTAGCGGGACAATCGTCGGGGAAGATACGCAGTATTTT	CASSQDVGTSGTIVGEDTQYF
TRBV7-9	once	TRBJ1-2	.	TGTGCCAGCAGCTTAGTCGGTGCCGCCTCCTTATATGGCTACACCTTC	CASSLVGAASLYGYTF
TRBV29-1	.	TRBJ1-2	TRBD1	TGCAGCGTGGGGACAGTCTATGGACCCCAGGGCAACACCTTC	CSVGTVYGPQGNTF
TRBV19	.	TRBJ1-1	TRBD1	TGTGCCAGTAGAAGTCGACAGGGAGCTTTCTTT	CASRSRQGAFF
TRBV5-1	.	TRBJ2-3	.	TGCGCCAGCAACGGAAACGGACTCGGCACAGATACGCAGTATTTT	CASNGNGLGTDTQYF
TRBV5-1	few	TRBJ2-2	.	TGCGCCAGCAGATACGGGAACACCGGGGAGCTGTTTTTT	CASRYGNTGELFF
TRBV5-3	once	TRBJ1-5	.	TGTGCCAGAAGCCAGCCGGGGGGCCCCCTGAGCTATAGCAATCAGCCCCAGCATTTT	CARSQPGGPLSYSNQPQHF
TRBV9	.	TRBJ2-3	.	TGTGCCAGCAGCGAGCCTAGCGGCACAGATACGCAGTATTTT	CASSEPSGTDTQYF
TRBV7-3	.	TRBJ1-1	.	TGTGCCAGCAGCTCTCCTGGGGGAGGGAAAGCTTTCTTT	CASSSPGGGKAFF
TRBV9	.	TRBJ2-5	TRBD2	TGTGCCAGCAGCGCCGGGGGGAAAGAGACCCAGTACTTC	CASSAGGKETQYF
TRBV7-2	.	TRBJ2-1	.	TGTGCCAGCAGCTTAGGGCTAGCAAGCAATGAGCAGTTCTTC	CASSLGLASNEQFF
TRBV9	.	TRBJ1-1	TRBD1	TGTGCCAGCAGCGTAGGAGGTTCCAGGGGGGACACTGAAGCTTTCTTT	CASSVGGSRGDTEAFF
TRBV7-7	.	TRBJ2-5	TRBD2	TGTGCCAGCAGCACCGGACTAGCTGCAGAGACCCAGTACTTC	CASSTGLAAETQYF
TRBV24-1	.	TRBJ1-4	.	TGTGCCACCAGTGATTCGGGGGCAACTAATGAAAAACTGTTTTTT	CATSDSGATNEKLFF
TRBV6-1	.	TRBJ2-7	TRBD1	TGTGCCAGCAGTGAACCTGCTCCCCGGACAGGATCCTACGAGCAGTACTTC	CASSEPAPRTGSYEQYF
TRBV7-2	.	TRBJ2-3	TRBD2	TGTGCCAGCAGCTTAAGGGGGACTAGCGGGTTCACAGATACGCAGTATTTT	CASSLRGTSGFTDTQYF
TRBV19	.	TRBJ1-2	TRBD1	TGTGCCAGTAGCCTTAGGGGGACAGCAGTAATTGGCTACACCTTC	CASSLRGTAVIGYTF
TRBV28	.	TRBJ2-7	TRBD1	TGTGCCAGCAGTTTAGGACAGGGCCCCTACGAGCAGTACTTC	CASSLGQGPYEQYF
TRBV19	.	TRBJ2-7	TRBD2	TGTGCCAGTACCTCTCGGTCTAGAGCGGGAGCATACGAGCAGTACTTC	CASTSRSRAGAYEQYF
TRBV12-3/TRBV12-4	.	TRBJ1-2	TRBD1	TGTGCCAGCGGTTCAGGGGGTTCGTATGGCTACACCTTC	CASGSGGSYGYTF
TRBV9	.	TRBJ2-2	TRBD1	TGTGCCAGCAGCGTGGGGGACAGGGCGAACACCGGGGAGCTGTTTTTT	CASSVGDRANTGELFF
TRBV15	.	TRBJ2-7	TRBD1	TGTGCCACCAGCAGAGACGAGGGGGCTTCCTACGAGCAGTACTTC	CATSRDEGASYEQYF
TRBV28	.	TRBJ1-5	TRBD1	TGTGCCAGCAGCCTTCGACAGGGGCAGCCCCAGCATTTT	CASSLRQGQPQHF
TRBV3-1/TRBV3-2	.	TRBJ2-7	TRBD2	TGTGCCAGCAGCCCACCGGGGGGCGAGCAGTACTTC	CASSPPGGEQYF
TRBV7-9	.	TRBJ2-7	.	TGTGCCAGCAGCTTAGCGCCGCCCGGGGACGAGCAGTACTTC	CASSLAPPGDEQYF
TRBV9	.	TRBJ2-1	TRBD2	TGTGCCAGCAGCGCAAATTTAGCGGGAGACTCCTACAATGAGCAGTTCTTC	CASSANLAGDSYNEQFF
TRBV28	.	TRBJ2-1	TRBD2	TGTGCCAGCAGCTTAGGAGTGACACGTCGGACTAGCCATTCCTACAATGAGCAGTTCTTC	CASSLGVTRRTSHSYNEQFF
TRBV24-1	once	TRBJ1-2	.	TGTGCCACCAGTGATTTTGCAGGCTACACTAACTATGGCTACACCTTC	CATSDFAGYTNYGYTF
TRBV28	.	TRBJ2-7	TRBD2	TGTGCCAGCAGTCCTAGAGGTGGACTAGCGGGAGGATCCTACGAGCAGTACTTC	CASSPRGGLAGGSYEQYF
TRBV18	.	TRBJ1-2	.	TGTGCCAGCTCACCACAAGAAAGGGGGAAAGGTGGCTACACCTTC	CASSPQERGKGGYTF
TRBV18	.	TRBJ2-2	.	TGTGCCAGCTCTGGGACTCCGCGGAACACCGGGGAGCTGTTTTTT	CASSGTPRNTGELFF
TRBV24-1	.	TRBJ1-5	.	TGTCGAACAGTTCGTGGGCCCCAGCATTTT	CRTVRGPQHF
TRBV28	.	TRBJ2-4	.	TGTGCCAGCAGTAGCTTGATTCTAGCCAAAAACATTCAGTACTTC	CASSSLILAKNIQYF
TRBV5-1	once	TRBJ2-5	.	TGCGCCAGCAGCTTAGAGGGAGGGGGTGAGACCCAGTACTTC	CASSLEGGGETQYF
TRBV7-9	.	TRBJ1-2	.	TGTGCCAGCAGCTTAGGGGGCCCAGCTAACTATGGCTACACCTTC	CASSLGGPANYGYTF
TRBV18	few	TRBJ1-5	TRBD1	TGTGCCAGCTCACCGACAGGGGCGGGCAATCAGCCCCAGCATTTT	CASSPTGAGNQPQHF
TRBV7-2	.	TRBJ1-2	.	TGTGCCAGCAGCTTAGAAGGGGTTGGCTACACCTTC	CASSLEGVGYTF